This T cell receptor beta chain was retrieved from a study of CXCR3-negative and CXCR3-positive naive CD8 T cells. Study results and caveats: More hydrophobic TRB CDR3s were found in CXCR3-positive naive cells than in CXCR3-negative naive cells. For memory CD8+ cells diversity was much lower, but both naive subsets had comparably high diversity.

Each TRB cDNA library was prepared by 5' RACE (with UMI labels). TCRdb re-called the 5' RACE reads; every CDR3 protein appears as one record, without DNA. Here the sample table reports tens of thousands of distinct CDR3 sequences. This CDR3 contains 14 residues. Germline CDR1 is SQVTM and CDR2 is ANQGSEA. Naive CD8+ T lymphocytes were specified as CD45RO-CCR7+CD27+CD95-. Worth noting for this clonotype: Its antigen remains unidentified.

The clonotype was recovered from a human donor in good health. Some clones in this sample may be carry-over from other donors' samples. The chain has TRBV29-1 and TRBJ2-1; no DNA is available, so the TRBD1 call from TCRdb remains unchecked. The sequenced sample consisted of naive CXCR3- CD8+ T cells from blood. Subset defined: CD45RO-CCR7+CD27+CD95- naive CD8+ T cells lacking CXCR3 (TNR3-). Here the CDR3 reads CSVELWGGDNEQFF.